The 2 T cell receptor beta chains listed next were all sequenced from one sample in a study of cytomegalovirus exposure and HLA in healthy donors. Amplification used 60 Vbeta primers and 13 Jbeta primers. Here immunoSEQ multiplex PCR was the method, and the copy in TCRdb shows in-frame clones only, minus some. The sample lists around 130,000 clones; about 70% were seen once. Sequencing input: PBMCs. These receptors were collected from a woman aged 55-69 years in good health and CMV-seropositive.

V is TRBV27 and J is TRBJ1-1; no reliable D call. The CDR3 totals 13 residues. The germline V gene has CDR1 MNHEY and CDR2 SMNVEV (reference sequence). Trimming took off 3 bases at V and 3 bases at J, with 8 bases between the two ends. As DNA, the CDR3 is TGTGCCAGCAGTTTCCGGGTCGACACTGAAGCTTTCTTT. It encodes CASSFRVDTEAFF.

The CDR3 region has the DNA TGTGCCAGCAGCCTGGACTACTCCTCCTACAATGAGCAGTTCTTC. This gives the protein CASSLDYSSYNEQFF. This chain uses TRBV5-4 with TRBJ2-1, with D tentatively TRBD2 (6 bases). The CDR3 runs to 15 residues. Per germline, CDR1 SGHNT and CDR2 YYREEE (reference sequence). V lost 4 bases and J lost 0, with 11 bases in between.